The 21 T cell receptor beta chains below were found in one sample sequenced in a study of T cell responses to AZD1222 COVID-19 vaccine. Generated by immunoSEQ multiplex PCR, the TCRdb table keeps only in-frame clones and is missing some. The repertoire holds 100,000 to 120,000 clones, with 89% as singletons. Here the sequenced sample was peripheral blood, taken 28 days after the second AZD1222 dose. All receptors come from an adult who received the AZD1222 COVID-19 vaccine.

V gene TRBV10-3 combines with J gene TRBJ2-1; unclear D gene. Trimming stripped 2 bases from V and 8 bases from J, with 4 bases between. Per germline, CDR1 ENHRY and CDR2 SYGVKD. The length of the CDR3 is 11 residues. CDR3 coding DNA: TGTGCCATCAGTGAGACGCATGAGCAGTTCTTC. Amino acids: CAISETHEQFF.

The V gene is TRBV7-2, the J gene TRBJ1-2; weak D call: TRBD1 (5 bases). Trimming cost V 1 base and J 4 bases, with 10 bases left between them. Looked up from germline, CDR1 is SGHTA and CDR2 is FQGNSA. This CDR3 is 14 amino acids long. CDR3 amino acids: CASSLEGRVYGYTF. CDR3 DNA: TGTGCCAGCAGCTTAGAGGGCAGGGTCTATGGCTACACCTTC.

The chain joins TRBV6-1 to TRBJ2-4; D ambiguous. Germline V gene lookup returns CDR1 MNHNS and CDR2 SASEGT. V shed 1 base and J shed 4 bases, with 14 bases lying between them. The CDR3 has 16 residues. In nucleotides, the CDR3 is TGTGCCAGCAGTGAAGAGCAGTATGGGGTGAAAAACATTCAGTACTTC. This translates into CASSEEQYGVKNIQYF.

The V call is TRBV28, the J call TRBJ2-7; the match to TRBD2 covers 11 bases. Looked up from germline, CDR1 is MDHEN and CDR2 is SYDVKM. V dropped 6 bases and J dropped 3; count of bases not matched to a gene: 7. The CDR3 covers 15 residues. As DNA, the CDR3 is TGTGCCAGCAGACTGACTAGCGGGAACCTCTACGAGCAGTACTTC. It encodes CASRLTSGNLYEQYF.

This sequence joins TRBV30 and TRBJ2-7, with a possible D match to TRBD1 (5 bases). Germline lookup yields CDR1 GTSNPN and CDR2 SVGIG (reference sequence). This CDR3 has 13 amino acids. The V end was cut by 3 bases, the J end by 3 bases, with 12 bases between. The CDR3 sequence: CAWSEGVIYEQYF. The CDR3 nucleotides read TGTGCCTGGAGCGAAGGGGTTATCTACGAGCAGTACTTC.

The CDR3 is CASSPGTNEQFF. In DNA form, the CDR3 reads TGTGCCAGCAGCCCCGGGACCAATGAGCAGTTCTTC. The V and J genes are TRBV5-6 and TRBJ2-1; D is possibly TRBD1 or TRBD2 (5 bases each). The length of the CDR3 is 12 residues. In germline, CDR1 is SGHDT, CDR2 YYEEEE. V lost 4 bases and J lost 6, with 8 bases in between.

The chain links TRBV27 to TRBJ1-6; D call uncertain. Germline V CDR1 and CDR2: MNHEY, SMNVEV (reference sequence). The CDR3 has 16 residues. Trimming stripped 3 bases from V and 0 bases from J, with 9 bases between. CDR3 sequence (DNA): TGTGCCAGCAGTTTGAGGAGGGTCTCCTATAATTCACCCCTCCACTTT. This gives the protein CASSLRRVSYNSPLHF.

The gene calls are TRBV28 and TRBJ1-5, with 7 bases that match TRBD1. The CDR3 spans 15 residues. V trimming: 5 bases; J trimming: 6 bases; junction bases outside the gene matches: 10. Germline V gene lookup returns CDR1 MDHEN and CDR2 SYDVKM. The CDR3 spells CASSLNDRVAQPQHF. CDR3 bases: TGTGCCAGCAGTCTCAATGACAGGGTGGCTCAGCCCCAGCATTTT.

This rearrangement joins TRBV5-1 to TRBJ1-2; D is undetermined. Germline V gives CDR1 SGHRS, CDR2 YFSETQ. The germline V and J ends were trimmed by 4 bases and 4 bases, with 11 bases remaining between them. The CDR3 contains 13 residues. This CDR3 is CASSPITSYGYTF. As DNA, the CDR3 is TGCGCCAGCAGCCCTATCACCAGCTATGGCTACACCTTC.

The chain recombines TRBV3-1 (or the pseudogene TRBV3-2) with TRBJ2-1; D gene unclear. The V gene's germline CDR1 is LGHDT and CDR2 YNNKEL (reference sequence). The CDR3 covers 13 residues. V lost 1 base and J lost 4, with 5 bases in between. The DNA for the CDR3 is TGTGCCAGCAGCCAAGGGAATTACAATGAGCAGTTCTTC. Translated: CASSQGNYNEQFF.

V usage is TRBV18 and J usage is TRBJ2-7; weak D call: TRBD1 (6 bases). The V end lost 1 base, the J end lost 9 bases, and 13 bases lay between the germline ends. The CDR3 is made up of 13 amino acids. Germline V gene data show CDR1 as KGHSH and CDR2 as LQKENI. The DNA of the CDR3 is TGTGCCAGCTCACCACGGACAGCCGAGGTGCAGTACTTC. It translates to CASSPRTAEVQYF. Full variable domain (remainder filled in from reference TRBV18 and TRBJ2-7): NAGVMQNPRHLVRRRGQEARLRCSPMKGHSHVYWYRQLPEEGLKFMVYLQKENIIDESGMPKERFSAEFPKEGPSILRIQQVVRGDSAAYFCASSPRTAEVQYFGPGTRLTVT.

The CDR3 DNA sequence: TGTGCCAGCCTGCTGCAGGGGGCAAAGACACCCCTCCACTTT. Protein sequence: CASLLQGAKTPLHF. The chain is built from TRBV6-6 and TRBJ1-6; 8 bases map to TRBD1. Germline CDR1 MNHNY, CDR2 SVGAGI (reference sequence). Unmatched junction bases numbered 11, after V lost 8 bases and J lost 11 bases. This CDR3 spans 14 amino acids.

This clone was counted only a few times. The chain links TRBV3-1 (or the pseudogene TRBV3-2) to TRBJ1-1; D ambiguous. CDR1 and CDR2 (germline): LGHDT, YNNKEL (reference sequence). V was cut by 0 bases and J by 7 bases, with 12 bases left in between. The CDR3 runs to 14 residues. CDR3 nucleotide sequence: TGTGCCAGCAGCCAAGAACTCACAAAGGGTGAAGCTTTCTTT. This encodes CASSQELTKGEAFF.

The rearrangement links TRBV24-1 to TRBJ2-6, with TRBD2 identical over 7 bases. Trimming took 3 bases from V and 0 from J; bases not matched to a gene: 7. CDR1 and CDR2 from the germline V gene are KGHDR and SFDVKD. The CDR3 covers 18 residues. The CDR3 nucleotides read TGTGCCACCAGTGATCTCGGAGCGGGGCCCTCTGGGGCCAACGTCCTGACTTTC. Residues: CATSDLGAGPSGANVLTF.

The J gene is TRBJ2-1, the V gene TRBV27, with D perhaps TRBD1 or TRBD2 (5 bases each). CDR1 MNHEY and CDR2 SMNVEV come from the germline V gene (reference sequence). The CDR3 totals 14 residues. The ends were cut back, 5 bases at V and 6 bases at J, with 14 bases in the middle. DNA for the CDR3: TGTGCCAGCAGTCCGCTCCGGGACCCCAATGAGCAGTTCTTC. It yields the protein CASSPLRDPNEQFF.

The V gene is TRBV7-8, the J gene TRBJ2-2; TRBD2 aligns across 9 bases. Trimming at V came to 2 bases and at J to 1 base, leaving 5 bases not matched to a gene. CDR3 size: 17 residues. CDR1 and CDR2 (germline): SGHVS, FQNEAQ. In DNA, the CDR3 is TGTGCCAGCAGCTTAAGGACTAGCGTACAGAACACCGGGGAGCTGTTTTTT. Translated: CASSLRTSVQNTGELFF.

This clone was seen once. CDR3 region: CASSLLPGELFF. CDR3 nucleotides: TGTGCCAGCAGTTTACTCCCCGGGGAGCTGTTTTTT. The chain is built from TRBV12-3 or TRBV12-4 and TRBJ2-2, with D unresolved. This CDR3 region has 12 residues. Trimming left V 2 bases short and J 6 bases short, with 4 bases between.

The chain uses TRBV24-1 and TRBJ1-1; 8 bases align to TRBD1. The V gene's germline CDR1 is KGHDR and CDR2 SFDVKD. This CDR3 spans 14 amino acids. J lost 5 bases, V lost 5 bases, and 6 bases had no gene match. The chain's CDR3 is CATSGAGGWTEAFF. In nucleotides, the CDR3 is TGTGCCACCAGTGGCGCAGGGGGCTGGACTGAAGCTTTCTTT.

V and J are TRBV7-2 and TRBJ2-7; 10 bases agree with TRBD1. Germline trimming cut 6 bases from V and 5 bases from J; bases unmatched to any gene: 10. Germline V CDR1 and CDR2: SGHTA, FQGNSA. The CDR3 loop spans 15 amino acids. CDR3: CASRERRDRGNEQYF. As DNA, the CDR3 is TGTGCCAGCAGGGAGCGGAGGGACAGGGGCAACGAGCAGTACTTC.

The chain couples TRBV5-1 to TRBJ2-7, with 16 bases matching TRBD2. The V and J ends lost 4 bases and 5 bases, in that order; junction bases with no gene match: 6. This CDR3 has 16 residues. Germline CDR1 is SGHRS and CDR2 is YFSETQ. CDR3 in DNA: TGCGCCAGCAGCCCGGGACTAGCGGGAGGGCCAAACGAGCAGTACTTC. Translation gives CASSPGLAGGPNEQYF.

This chain joins TRBV29-1 and TRBJ2-7; 8 bases map to TRBD1. The CDR3 totals 17 residues. CDR1 is SQVTM, CDR2 ANQGSEA, per germline. The V and J ends lost 6 bases and 1 base, in that order; junction bases with no gene match: 17. The CDR3 reads CSVILGFGTGDSYEQYF. In DNA, the CDR3 is TGCAGCGTCATTTTGGGTTTTGGGACAGGAGATTCCTACGAGCAGTACTTC.